This record concerns one T cell receptor beta chain sequence. Patients were excluded for uncontrolled infection, other autoimmune disease, pregnancy or lactation. Every diagnosis used clinical symptoms, serum thyroxine and TRAb, thyroid ultrasound and orbital computed tomography. The investigators amplified TCR beta CDR3 regions from RNA transcripts. HTBI primers drove first-round RT-PCR of the TCR CDR3. TCRdb recomputed calls from the multiplex PCR reads with MiXCR, one row per CDR3 protein. The data hold 500,000 to 750,000 distinct CDR3 sequences, with about 43% observed a single time. The data stem from a study of T cells in Graves' hyperthyroidism and ophthalmopathy. Germline V CDR1 and CDR2: ENHRY, SYGVKD. The CDR3 totals 14 residues. Trimming left V 5 bases short and J 0 bases short, with 8 bases between.

The rearrangement links TRBV10-3 to TRBJ1-5; D is unresolved. This receptor was obtained from a woman aged 18-29 years with Graves' hyperthyroidism. Sequenced input: peripheral blood or thyroid tissue (not recorded which). CDR3 amino acids: CAISFPGSNQPQHF. Here the CDR3 DNA reads TGTGCCATCAGTTTCCCTGGTAGCAATCAGCCCCAGCATTTT.